These 13 T cell receptor beta chains were sequenced from one sample in a study of T cell responses to AZD1222 COVID-19 vaccine. The method was immunoSEQ multiplex PCR; TCRdb's version includes in-frame clones alone and lacks a portion of them. The sample includes some 99,000 clones, approximately 89% of them seen just once. Specimen: peripheral blood, collected 28 days after the second AZD1222 dose. The receptors derive from an adult who received the AZD1222 COVID-19 vaccine.

CDR3 sequence: CASSKDTYEQYF. For the CDR3, the DNA is TGTGCCAGCAGCAAAGACACCTACGAGCAGTACTTC. V and J are TRBV21-1 and TRBJ2-7; the table's D call, TRBD1, has no DNA check behind it. TRBV21-1 is a pseudogene locus. The CDR3 consists of 12 residues.

This clone was recorded only once. The rearrangement links TRBV11-1 to TRBJ2-1; D gene uncertain. The CDR3 contains 13 residues. V was clipped by 1 base and J by 4 bases, with 5 bases between them. Germline assignment: CDR1 SGHAT and CDR2 FQDESV (reference sequence). The CDR3 sequence is CASSLGSYNEQFF. CDR3 in DNA: TGTGCCAGCAGCTTAGGGTCTTACAATGAGCAGTTCTTC.

The chain uses TRBV3-1 (or the pseudogene TRBV3-2) and TRBJ2-3; TRBD2 matches 11 bases. This CDR3 is 17 amino acids long. The V gene's germline CDR1 is LGHDT and CDR2 YNNKEL (reference sequence). V shed 3 bases, J shed 0 bases, and the junction held 5 bases outside the gene matches. DNA of the CDR3: TGTGCCAGCAGCCAGTTACTAGCGGGAGCGAGCACAGATACGCAGTATTTT. Translating it yields CASSQLLAGASTDTQYF.

V is TRBV19 and J is TRBJ2-5, with TRBD1 matching 10 bases. This CDR3 region has 15 residues. Losses at the gene ends were 4 bases for V and 2 bases for J; bases not matched to a gene: 4. Germline assignment: CDR1 LNHDA and CDR2 SQIVND (reference sequence). Here the CDR3 reads CASSTWTGGQETQYF. CDR3 coding DNA: TGTGCCAGTAGTACTTGGACAGGGGGGCAAGAGACCCAGTACTTC.

The chain couples TRBV15 to TRBJ1-2; D unclear. This CDR3 contains 16 residues. Trimming removed 0 bases from V and 5 bases from J, with 16 bases in between. Germline-derived CDR1 and CDR2 are LNHNV and YYDKDF (reference sequence). The CDR3 spells CATSRDRTSLGYGYTF. Written as DNA, the CDR3 is TGTGCCACCAGCAGAGATCGAACCTCCCTAGGGTATGGCTACACCTTC.

V is TRBV10-1 and J is TRBJ1-3, with TRBD1 identical over 9 bases. Germline CDR1 WNHNN, CDR2 SYGVQD (reference sequence). The length of the CDR3 is 16 residues. V dropped 6 bases and J dropped 9; count of bases not matched to a gene: 15. The CDR3 DNA reads as TGCGCCAGCAGGAACAGGGGGCCAAGAGTAGAAGCCACCATATATTTT. Protein product: CASRNRGPRVEATIYF.

The chain is built from TRBV12-5 and TRBJ1-1; tentatively, D is TRBD1 (5 bases). V was cut by 1 base and J by 0 bases, with 6 bases left in between. Germline CDR1 and CDR2: LGHNT and FRNRAP. The CDR3 sequence is 14 residues long. CDR3 in amino acids: CASGLGGVNTEAFF. The DNA for the CDR3 is TGTGCTAGTGGTTTGGGAGGGGTGAACACTGAAGCTTTCTTT. Full variable domain (rest looked up from reference TRBV12-5 and TRBJ1-1): DARVTQTPRHKVTEMGQEVTMRCQPILGHNTVFWYRQTMMQGLELLAYFRNRAPLDDSGMPKDRFSAEMPDATLATLKIQPSEPRDSAVYFCASGLGGVNTEAFFGQGTRLTVV.

Remarks on this clone: Mismatch with germline at one junction end may stem from a read error. The J gene is TRBJ2-3, the V gene TRBV4-3; 11 bases map to TRBD2. Germline-derived CDR1 and CDR2 are LGHNA and YSLEER. The CDR3 is 15 amino acids. CDR3 bases: TGCGCCAGCAGCCACACTAGCGGGAGCAGAGATACGCAGTATTTT. Residues: CASSHTSGSRDTQYF.

This chain connects TRBV5-6 to TRBJ2-1; 10 positions match TRBD1. Germline assignment: CDR1 SGHDT and CDR2 YYEEEE. The CDR3 runs 15 residues. Trimming cost V 1 base and J 8 bases; bases outside gene matches: 6. CDR3 in DNA: TGTGCCAGCAGCTTGCCGGGACAGGGGATGTATGAGCAGTTCTTC. This sequence encodes CASSLPGQGMYEQFF.

The genes are TRBV11-2 and TRBJ1-2; no clear D. Per germline, CDR1 SGHAT and CDR2 FQNNGV. The CDR3 loop spans 12 amino acids. Between the trimmed V and J ends, which lost 5 bases and 5 bases, there was a span of 9 bases. CDR3 loop: CASSPTAYGYTF. For the CDR3, the DNA is TGTGCCAGCAGCCCTACGGCTTATGGCTACACCTTC. The full variable domain, completed using reference TRBV11-2 and TRBJ1-2, is EAGVAQSPRYKIIEKRQSVAFWCNPISGHATLYWYQQILGQGPKLLIQFQNNGVVDDSQLPKDRFSAERLKGVDSTLKIQPAKLEDSAVYLCASSPTAYGYTFGSGTRLTVV.

The J gene is TRBJ2-1, the V gene TRBV4-3; 7 bases are shared with TRBD1. Trimming took 0 bases from V and 8 from J; bases not matched to a gene: 7. This CDR3 spans 15 amino acids. The germline gives CDR1 LGHNA, CDR2 YSLEER. The DNA for the CDR3 is TGCGCCAGCAGCCAAGACAGGGGGAACAGGGATGAGCAGTTCTTC. Protein sequence: CASSQDRGNRDEQFF.

The genes are TRBV30 and TRBJ1-1; D gene uncertain. This CDR3 has 11 amino acids. The ends were cut back, 5 bases at V and 1 base at J, with 5 bases in the middle. Germline V gives CDR1 GTSNPN, CDR2 SVGIG (reference sequence). CDR3 DNA sequence: TGTGCCTGGTTGAGGAACACTGAAGCTTTCTTT. Residues: CAWLRNTEAFF. Drawing the rest from reference TRBV30 and TRBJ1-1, the complete variable domain is SQTIHQWPATLVQPVGSPLSLECTVEGTSNPNLYWYRQAAGRGLQLLFYSVGIGQISSEVPQNLSASRPQDRQFILSSKKLLLSDSGFYLCAWLRNTEAFFGQGTRLTVV.

This clone has only a few counts. V is TRBV5-1 and J is TRBJ2-3, with D perhaps matching TRBD1 or TRBD2 (6 bases each). This CDR3 has 14 amino acids. Germline assignment: CDR1 SGHRS and CDR2 YFSETQ. V was trimmed by 2 bases and J by 10 bases, leaving 17 bases between them. The CDR3 loop reads CASSFVGGGTAQYF. In DNA, the CDR3 is TGCGCCAGCAGCTTTGTTGGAGGGGGGACGGCGCAGTATTTT.